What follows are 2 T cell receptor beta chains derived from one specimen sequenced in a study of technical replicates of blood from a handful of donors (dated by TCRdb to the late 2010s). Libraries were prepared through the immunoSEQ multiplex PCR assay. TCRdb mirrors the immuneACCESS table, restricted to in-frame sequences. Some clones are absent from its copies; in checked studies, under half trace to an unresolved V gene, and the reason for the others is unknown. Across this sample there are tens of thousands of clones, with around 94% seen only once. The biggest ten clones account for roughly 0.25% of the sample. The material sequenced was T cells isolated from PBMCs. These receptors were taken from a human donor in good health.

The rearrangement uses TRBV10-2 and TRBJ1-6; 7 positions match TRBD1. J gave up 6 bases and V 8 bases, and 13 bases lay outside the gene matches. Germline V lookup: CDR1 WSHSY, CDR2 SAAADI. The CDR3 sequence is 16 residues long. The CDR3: CASAVSQGNSNSPLHF. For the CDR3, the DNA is TGCGCCAGCGCAGTCTCACAGGGGAACTCTAATTCACCCCTCCACTTT.

CDR3 coding DNA: TGTGCCAGCAGCCTGACAGGCCGGTATGGCTACACCTTC. It specifies CASSLTGRYGYTF. This chain links TRBV28 with TRBJ1-2; D might be TRBD1 (6 bases). Germline V lookup: CDR1 MDHEN, CDR2 SYDVKM. Between the trimmed V and J ends, which lost 6 bases and 5 bases, there was a span of 13 bases. CDR3 length: 13 amino acids.